Listed here is a single T cell receptor (beta chain). The sample comes from a study of cytomegalovirus exposure and HLA in healthy donors. Primers: 60 Vbeta forward and 13 Jbeta reverse. Libraries were prepared by immunoSEQ multiplex PCR; TCRdb keeps only in-frame clonotypes and omits some of them. This sample yields 180,000 or so clones, of which approximately 65% are seen a single time; less than 3% belongs to the top ten. Sequencing was performed on PBMCs. The receptor's source is a man between 40 and 49 years old in good health and CMV-seronegative.

For the CDR3, the DNA is TGTGCCACCAGCAGAGCCTCCAGTATTAACTATGGCTACACCTTC. This sequence encodes CATSRASSINYGYTF. The J gene is TRBJ1-2, the V gene TRBV15; D remains ambiguous. CDR1 is LNHNV, CDR2 YYDKDF, per germline (reference sequence). The length of the CDR3 is 15 residues. V lost 1 base and J lost 1, with 10 bases in between.